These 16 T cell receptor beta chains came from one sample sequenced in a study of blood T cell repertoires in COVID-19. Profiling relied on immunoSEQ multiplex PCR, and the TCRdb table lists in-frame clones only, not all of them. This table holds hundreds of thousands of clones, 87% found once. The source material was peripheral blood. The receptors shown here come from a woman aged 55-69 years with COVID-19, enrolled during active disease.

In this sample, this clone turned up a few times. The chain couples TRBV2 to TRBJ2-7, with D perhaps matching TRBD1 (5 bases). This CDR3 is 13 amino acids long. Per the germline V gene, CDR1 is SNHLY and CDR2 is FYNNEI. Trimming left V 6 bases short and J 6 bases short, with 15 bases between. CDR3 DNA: TGTGCCAGCAGGCGTCAGGGATTCGCCGAGCAGTACTTC. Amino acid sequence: CASRRQGFAEQYF.

The CDR3 sequence is CASSPRQQQETQYF. The CDR3, as DNA: TGTGCCAGCAGCCCTCGACAGCAACAAGAGACCCAGTACTTC. The V call is TRBV14, the J call TRBJ2-5; D might be TRBD1 (5 bases). This CDR3 comprises 14 residues. Trimming shortened V by 4 bases and J by 2 bases, and 11 bases separated the two germline ends. Germline-derived CDR1 and CDR2 are SGHDN and FVKESK.

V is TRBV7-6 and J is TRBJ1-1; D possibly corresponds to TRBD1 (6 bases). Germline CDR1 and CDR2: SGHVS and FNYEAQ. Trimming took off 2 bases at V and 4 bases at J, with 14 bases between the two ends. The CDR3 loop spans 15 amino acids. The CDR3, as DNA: TGTGCCAGCAGCTTAAGCGCCACAGGGTTCACTGAAGCTTTCTTT. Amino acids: CASSLSATGFTEAFF.

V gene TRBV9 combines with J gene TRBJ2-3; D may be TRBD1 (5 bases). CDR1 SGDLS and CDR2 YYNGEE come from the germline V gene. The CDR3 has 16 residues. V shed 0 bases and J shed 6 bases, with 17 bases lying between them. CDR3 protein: CASSVGGRIDKDTQYF. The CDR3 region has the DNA TGTGCCAGCAGCGTAGGGGGCAGAATCGATAAGGATACGCAGTATTTT.

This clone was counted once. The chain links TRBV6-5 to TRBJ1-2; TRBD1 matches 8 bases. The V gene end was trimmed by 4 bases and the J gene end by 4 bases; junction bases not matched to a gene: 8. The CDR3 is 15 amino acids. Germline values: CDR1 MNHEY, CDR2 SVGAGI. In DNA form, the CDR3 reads TGTGCCAGCAGTTCTCCGGGACAGGCGACCTATGGCTACACCTTC. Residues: CASSSPGQATYGYTF.

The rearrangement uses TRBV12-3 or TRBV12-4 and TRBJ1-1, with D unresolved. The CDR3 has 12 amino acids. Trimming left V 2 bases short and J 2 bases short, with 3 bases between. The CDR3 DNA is TGTGCCAGCAGTTTACTCAACACTGAAGCTTTCTTT. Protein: CASSLLNTEAFF.

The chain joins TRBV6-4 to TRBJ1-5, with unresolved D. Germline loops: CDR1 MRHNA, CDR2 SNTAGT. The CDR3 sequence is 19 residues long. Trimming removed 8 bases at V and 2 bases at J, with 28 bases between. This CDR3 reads CASDWGLLEAPSGNQPQHF. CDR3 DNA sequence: TGTGCCAGCGATTGGGGTTTGTTGGAGGCTCCTAGTGGCAATCAGCCCCAGCATTTT.

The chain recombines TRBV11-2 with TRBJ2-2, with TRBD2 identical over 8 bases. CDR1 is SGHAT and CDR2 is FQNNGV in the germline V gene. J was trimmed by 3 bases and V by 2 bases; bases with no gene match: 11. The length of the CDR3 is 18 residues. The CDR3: CASSLKVPSGGYTGELFF. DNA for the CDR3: TGTGCCAGCAGCTTAAAGGTCCCCAGCGGGGGATACACCGGGGAGCTGTTTTTT.

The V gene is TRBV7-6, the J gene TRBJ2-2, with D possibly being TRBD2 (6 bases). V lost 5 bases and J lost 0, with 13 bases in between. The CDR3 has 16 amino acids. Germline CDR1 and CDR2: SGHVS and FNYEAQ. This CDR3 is CASSRAGRTNTGELFF. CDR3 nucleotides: TGTGCCAGCAGCCGGGCGGGACGGACGAACACCGGGGAGCTGTTTTTT.

CDR3 nucleotide sequence: TGTGCCAGCAGCGTGGGGGGACAGGCGTATTCACCCCTCCACTTT. Translation: CASSVGGQAYSPLHF. This chain links TRBV9 with TRBJ1-6, with TRBD1 matching 8 bases. The junction had 6 bases not matched to a gene; V was cut back by 2 bases and J by 8 bases. This CDR3 has 15 residues. From germline, CDR1 is SGDLS and CDR2 YYNGEE.

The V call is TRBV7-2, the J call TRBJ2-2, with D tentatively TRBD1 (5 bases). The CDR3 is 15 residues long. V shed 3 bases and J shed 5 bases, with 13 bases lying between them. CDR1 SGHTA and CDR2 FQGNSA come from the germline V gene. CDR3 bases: TGTGCCAGCAGCTTCTCTGGGGCTGGGACCGGGGAGCTGTTTTTT. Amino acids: CASSFSGAGTGELFF.

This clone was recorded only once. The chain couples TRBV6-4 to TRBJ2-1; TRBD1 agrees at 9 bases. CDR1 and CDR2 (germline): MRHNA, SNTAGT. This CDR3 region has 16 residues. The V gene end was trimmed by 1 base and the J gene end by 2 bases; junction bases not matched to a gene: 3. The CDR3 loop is CASSDLRTGAYNEQFF. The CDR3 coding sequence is TGTGCCAGCAGTGACTTAAGGACAGGGGCCTACAATGAGCAGTTCTTC.

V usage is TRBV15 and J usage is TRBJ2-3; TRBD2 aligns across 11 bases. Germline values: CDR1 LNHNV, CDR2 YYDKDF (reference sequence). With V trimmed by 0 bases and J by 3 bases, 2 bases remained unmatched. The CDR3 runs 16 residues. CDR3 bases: TGTGCCACCAGCAGAGATCCTAGCGGGGGGACAGATACGCAGTATTTT. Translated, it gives CATSRDPSGGTDTQYF.

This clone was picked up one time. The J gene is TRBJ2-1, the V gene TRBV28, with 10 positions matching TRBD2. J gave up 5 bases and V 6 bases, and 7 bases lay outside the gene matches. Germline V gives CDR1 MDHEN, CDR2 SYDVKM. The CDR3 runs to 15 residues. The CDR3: CASRTLAGVHNEQFF. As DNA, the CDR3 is TGTGCCAGCAGGACGCTAGCGGGGGTACACAATGAGCAGTTCTTC.

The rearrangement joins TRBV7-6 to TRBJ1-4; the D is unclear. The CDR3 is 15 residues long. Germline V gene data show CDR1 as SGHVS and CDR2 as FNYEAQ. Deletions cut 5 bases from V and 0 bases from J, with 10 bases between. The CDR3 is CASSPRLATNEKLFF. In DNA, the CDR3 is TGTGCCAGCAGCCCCCGACTCGCAACTAATGAAAAACTGTTTTTT.

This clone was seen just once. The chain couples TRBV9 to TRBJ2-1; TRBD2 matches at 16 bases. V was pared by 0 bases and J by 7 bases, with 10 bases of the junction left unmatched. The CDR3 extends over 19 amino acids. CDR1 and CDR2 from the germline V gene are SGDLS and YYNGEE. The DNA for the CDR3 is TGTGCCAGCAGCGTAGAACCCGGGACTAGCGGGGGGGCAAGAAATGAGCAGTTCTTC. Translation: CASSVEPGTSGGARNEQFF.